This T cell receptor beta chain derives from a study of control samples from healthy donors and cancer patients. Only in-frame clones appear in the TCRdb table, and some are missing; sequencing was by immunoSEQ multiplex PCR. The table includes 100,000 to 150,000 clones, approximately 90% detected once. Germline V gives CDR1 SGHRS, CDR2 YFSETQ. CDR3 length: 14 amino acids. Trimming cost V 1 base and J 2 bases, with 9 bases left between them. This TCR was recovered from a man younger than 35 in good health. The rearrangement joins TRBV5-1 to TRBJ1-1; D not certain. Sequences were obtained from blood. The CDR3 DNA sequence: TGCGCCAGCAGCTTGATAACGAGCAACACTGAAGCTTTCTTT. It translates to CASSLITSNTEAFF.